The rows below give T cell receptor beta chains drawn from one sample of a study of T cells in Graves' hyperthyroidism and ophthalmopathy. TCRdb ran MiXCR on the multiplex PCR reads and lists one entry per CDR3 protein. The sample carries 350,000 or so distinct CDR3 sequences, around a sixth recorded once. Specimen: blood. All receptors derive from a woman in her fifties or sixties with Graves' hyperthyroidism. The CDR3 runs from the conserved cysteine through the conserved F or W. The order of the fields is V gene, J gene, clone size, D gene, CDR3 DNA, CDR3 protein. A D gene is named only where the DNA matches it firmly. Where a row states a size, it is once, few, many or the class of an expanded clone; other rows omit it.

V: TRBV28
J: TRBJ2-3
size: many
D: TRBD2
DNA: TGTGCCAGCAGTTCTACCTGGACTAGCGGGAGCACAGATACGCAGTATTTT
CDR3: CASSSTWTSGSTDTQYF

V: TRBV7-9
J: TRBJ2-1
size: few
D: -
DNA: TGTGCCAGCCGGGCGGGGTCCTATGAGCAGTTCTTC
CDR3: CASRAGSYEQFF

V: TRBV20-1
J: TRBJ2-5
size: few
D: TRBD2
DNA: TGCAGTGCTAGAGATATCGGCGGGGGGACTGAGACCCAGTACTTC
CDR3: CSARDIGGGTETQYF

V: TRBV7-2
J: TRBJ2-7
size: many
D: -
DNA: TGTGCCAGCAGCTTAGGTCCGGTCTACGAGCAGTACTTC
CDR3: CASSLGPVYEQYF

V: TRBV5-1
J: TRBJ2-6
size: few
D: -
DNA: TGCGCCAGCAGCTTCGAGGACACCCGGGGGGCCAACGTCCTGACTTTC
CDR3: CASSFEDTRGANVLTF

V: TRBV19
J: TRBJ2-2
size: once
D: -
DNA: TGTGCCAGTAGTATTCAGGGGTTCACCGGGGAGCTGTTTTTT
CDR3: CASSIQGFTGELFF

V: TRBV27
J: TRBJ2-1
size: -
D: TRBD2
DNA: TGTGCCAGCAGTTTTGGACTAGGGTACAATGAGCAGCTCTTC
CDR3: CASSFGLGYNEQLF

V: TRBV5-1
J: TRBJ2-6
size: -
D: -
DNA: TGCGCCAGCACTAAAGGAAAGGGTCTCTCTGGGGCCAACGTCCTGACTTTC
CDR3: CASTKGKGLSGANVLTF

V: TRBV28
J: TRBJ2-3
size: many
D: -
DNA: TGTGCCAGCAGTTCGTCGGGGCGGGATACGCAGTATTTT
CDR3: CASSSSGRDTQYF

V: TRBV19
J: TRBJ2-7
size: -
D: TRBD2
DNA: TGTGCCAGTAGTATGGCTAGCGGGAGTCTCAGCGAGCAGTACTTC
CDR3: CASSMASGSLSEQYF

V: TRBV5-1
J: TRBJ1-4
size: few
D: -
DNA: TGCGCCAGCAGCTTGGTGCCGGTTTCGGACATAGGGAGTGAAAAACTGTTTTTT
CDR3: CASSLVPVSDIGSEKLFF

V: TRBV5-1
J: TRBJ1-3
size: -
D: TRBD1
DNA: TGCGCCAGCAGTTTTCAGGGGGCGGCTGGAAACACCATATATTTT
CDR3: CASSFQGAAGNTIYF

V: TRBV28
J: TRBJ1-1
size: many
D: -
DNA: TGTGCCAGCAGCCCTGCCGAGGGCACTGAAGCTTTCTTT
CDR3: CASSPAEGTEAFF

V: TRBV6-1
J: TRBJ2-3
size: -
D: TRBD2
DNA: TGTGCCAGCAGTGAAGCGCCGGGACTAGCGGGAGCGGGTAAAGATACGCAGTATTTT
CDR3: CASSEAPGLAGAGKDTQYF

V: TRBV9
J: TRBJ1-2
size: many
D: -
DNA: TGTGCCAGCAGCCCCCGGGACCGGGTGGTTGGCTACACCTTC
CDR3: CASSPRDRVVGYTF

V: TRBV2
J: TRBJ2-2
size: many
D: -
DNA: TGTGCCAGCACTGCAGGATACACCGGGGAGCTGTTTTTT
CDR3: CASTAGYTGELFF

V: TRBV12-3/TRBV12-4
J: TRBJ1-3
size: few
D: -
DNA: TGTGCCAGCAGCCCAGGACACACCGGGCCTGGAAACACCATATATTTT
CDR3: CASSPGHTGPGNTIYF

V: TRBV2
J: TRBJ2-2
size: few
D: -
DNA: TGTGCCAGCAGTGACCCAGGGGAGCTGTTTTTT
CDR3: CASSDPGELFF

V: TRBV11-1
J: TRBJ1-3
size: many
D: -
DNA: TGTGCCAGCAGCTTAGCGATGGACAGATGGACTGGAAACACCATATATTTT
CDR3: CASSLAMDRWTGNTIYF

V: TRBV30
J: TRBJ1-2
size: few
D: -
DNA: TGTGCCTGGAGTGTACGGTTGGCAGGGAACCTGAACGGCTACACCTTC
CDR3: CAWSVRLAGNLNGYTF

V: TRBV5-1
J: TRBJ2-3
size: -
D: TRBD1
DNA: TGCGCCAGCAGCTCGGACAGGGAATCAGATACGCAGTATTTT
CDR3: CASSSDRESDTQYF

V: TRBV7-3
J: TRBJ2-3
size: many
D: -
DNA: TGTGCCAGCAGCCTCGGGGCAGGGCGGTCAGATACGCAGTATTTT
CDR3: CASSLGAGRSDTQYF

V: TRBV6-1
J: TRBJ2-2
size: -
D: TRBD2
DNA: TGTGCCAGCAGTGGGGGACTAGCGGGGGTGGTAACCGGGGAGCTGTTTTTT
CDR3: CASSGGLAGVVTGELFF

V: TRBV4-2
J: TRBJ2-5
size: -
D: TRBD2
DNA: TGTGCCAGCAGCCGGACCGGACTAGAACAAGAGACCCAGTACTTC
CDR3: CASSRTGLEQETQYF

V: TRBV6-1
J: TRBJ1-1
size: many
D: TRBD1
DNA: TGTGCCAGCAGGCCGGGACAGGGGTCCACTGAAGCTTTCTTT
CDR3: CASRPGQGSTEAFF

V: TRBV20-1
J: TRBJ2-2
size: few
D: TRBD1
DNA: TGCAGTGCTAGAGAGTCCAGGGGGCTGGACACCGGGGAGCTGTTTTTT
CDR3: CSARESRGLDTGELFF

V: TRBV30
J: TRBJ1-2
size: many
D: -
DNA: TGTGCCTGGACCCCGGGGGGCTATGGCTACACCTTC
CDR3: CAWTPGGYGYTF

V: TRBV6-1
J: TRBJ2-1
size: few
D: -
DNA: TGTGCCAGCAGTGGCAGGGACGGTAATGAGCAGTTCTTC
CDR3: CASSGRDGNEQFF

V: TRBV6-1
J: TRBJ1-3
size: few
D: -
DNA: TGTGCCAGCAAAAAGTGCCGGGACGGCAGTCGAAACACCATATATTTT
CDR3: CASKKCRDGSRNTIYF

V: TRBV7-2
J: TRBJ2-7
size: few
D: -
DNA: TGTGCCAGCAGCCCACGTTCAGGGAGAATTTACGAGCAGTACTTC
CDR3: CASSPRSGRIYEQYF

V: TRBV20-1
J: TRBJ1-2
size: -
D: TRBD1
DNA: TGCAGTGCGACGACTCAGGGGGACTATGGCTACACCTTC
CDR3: CSATTQGDYGYTF

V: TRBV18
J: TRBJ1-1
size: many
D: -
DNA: TGTGCCAGCTCACTCTCGAACACTGAAGCTTTCTTT
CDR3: CASSLSNTEAFF

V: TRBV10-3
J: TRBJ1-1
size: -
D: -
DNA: TGTGCCATCAGTGGGACTGGACGGAACACTGAAGCTTTCTTT
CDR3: CAISGTGRNTEAFF

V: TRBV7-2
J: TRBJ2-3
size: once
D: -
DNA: TGTGCCAGCAGCCCCCCAGTAAACACAGATACGCAGTATTTT
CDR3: CASSPPVNTDTQYF

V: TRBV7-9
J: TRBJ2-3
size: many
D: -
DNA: TGTGCCAGCAGCACACAGCTTACAGATACGCAGTATTTT
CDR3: CASSTQLTDTQYF

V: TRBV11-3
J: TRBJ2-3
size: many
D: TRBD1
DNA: TGTGCCAGCAGCTTCGGACAGGCGAGAGATACGCAGTATTTT
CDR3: CASSFGQARDTQYF

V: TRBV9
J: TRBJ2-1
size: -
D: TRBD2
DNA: TGTGCCAGCAGGGAGGCGCCGAGGGCTAGCGGGTCTCCGAACAATGAGCAGTTCTTC
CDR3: CASREAPRASGSPNNEQFF

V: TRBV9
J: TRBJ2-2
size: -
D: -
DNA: TGTGCCAGCAGCTCCGCCCAAGGGGGTATGACCGGGGAGCTGTTTTTT
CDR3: CASSSAQGGMTGELFF

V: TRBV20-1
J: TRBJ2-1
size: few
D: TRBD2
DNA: TGCAGTGCTAGAGGTACTAGCGGGAGGGCCCAGAATGAGCAGTTCTTC
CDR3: CSARGTSGRAQNEQFF

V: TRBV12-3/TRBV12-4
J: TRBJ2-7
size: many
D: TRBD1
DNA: TGTGCCAGCAGTTTCGGACAGGTAGACGAGCAGTACTTC
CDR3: CASSFGQVDEQYF

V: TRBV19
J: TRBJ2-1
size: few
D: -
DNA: TGTGCCAGTAGTATCGGAGGGGGAACCTCCTACAATGAGCAGTTCTTC
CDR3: CASSIGGGTSYNEQFF